This note documents a single TCR beta chain sequence. The antigen remains undetermined. The data stem from a study of CD8 T cells in Susac syndrome. After extraction with the RNeasy kit, roughly 0.5 to 1 ug of the RNA was reverse transcribed using random hexamers. Multiplex PCR with immunoSEQ amplified the TCR beta CDR3 across 54 Vbeta and 13 Jbeta. TCRdb processed the immunoSEQ multiplex PCR reads anew with MiXCR; each CDR3 protein has one entry. The sample has approximately 68,000 distinct CDR3 sequences, less than 95% seen once. Findings and caveats of the study: As acknowledged by the study, its TCR sequencing and HLA analysis included a relatively small number of individuals.

Sequencing of TCR beta was carried out in blood CD8+ and CD4+ T cells. The multiple sclerosis controls comprised treatment-naive patients whose relapsing-remitting disease was stable or active. The V end lost 4 bases, the J end lost 0 bases, and 19 bases lay between the germline ends. CDR1 SNHLY and CDR2 FYNNEI come from the germline V gene. The CDR3 loop spans 18 amino acids. This sequence was found in a human donor with multiple sclerosis. This chain uses TRBV2 with TRBJ1-5; maybe TRBD1 (6 bases). The sample comprised CD8+ T cells from PBMCs. The chain's CDR3 is CASSGQVPPWDSNQPQHF. CDR3 in DNA: TGTGCCAGCAGTGGACAGGTTCCTCCCTGGGATAGCAATCAGCCCCAGCATTTT.